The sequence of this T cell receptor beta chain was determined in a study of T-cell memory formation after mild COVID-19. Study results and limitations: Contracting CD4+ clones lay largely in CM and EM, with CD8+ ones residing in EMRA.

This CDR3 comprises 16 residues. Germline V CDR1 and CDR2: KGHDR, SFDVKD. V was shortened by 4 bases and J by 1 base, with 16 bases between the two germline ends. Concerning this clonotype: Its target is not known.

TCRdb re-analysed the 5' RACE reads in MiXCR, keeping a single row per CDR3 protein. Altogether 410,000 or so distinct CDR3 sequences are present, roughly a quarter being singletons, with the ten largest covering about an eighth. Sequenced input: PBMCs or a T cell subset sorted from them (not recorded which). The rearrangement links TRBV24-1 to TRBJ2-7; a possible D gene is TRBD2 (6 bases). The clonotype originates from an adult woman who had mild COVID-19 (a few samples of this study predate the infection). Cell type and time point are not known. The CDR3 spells CATSDPLKAGSYEQYF. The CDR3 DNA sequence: TGTGCCACCAGTGACCCGCTCAAGGCGGGGTCCTACGAGCAGTACTTC.